The present T cell receptor (beta chain) was sequenced within a study of T cells in Graves' hyperthyroidism and ophthalmopathy. This clonotype has a handful of counts. Germline is not matched at one junction end, which may reflect a read error. Template material for amplifying TCR beta CDR3 regions consisted of RNA transcripts. First-round RT-PCR with HTBI primers amplified the TCR CDR3 region. A single record per CDR3 protein comes from TCRdb applying MiXCR to the multiplex PCR reads. The profile shows 300,000 to 400,000 distinct CDR3 sequences, under 25% of them singletons. Germline-derived CDR1 and CDR2 are LGHDT and YNNKEL (reference sequence). This CDR3 has 13 amino acids.

The receptor was isolated from a woman between 50 and 59 years old with Graves' hyperthyroidism. The specimen sequenced was blood. This chain connects TRBV3-1 to TRBJ1-2; D gene uncertain. The CDR3 here is CASSLTENYDYTF. In DNA, the CDR3 is TGTGCCAGCAGCCTTACAGAGAACTATGACTACACCTTC.